Shown below are 16 T cell receptor beta chains from a single sample sequenced in a study of cytomegalovirus exposure and HLA in healthy donors. PCR employed 60 Vbeta and 13 Jbeta primers. Clones were read by immunoSEQ multiplex PCR, and TCRdb kept only the in-frame ones, dropping some. The specimen's table records some 200,000 clones. Input material: PBMCs. The receptor set was obtained from a girl aged 2-15 years in good health and CMV-seropositive.

The chain has TRBV28 and TRBJ2-7, with 9 nucleotides matching TRBD1. With V trimmed by 6 bases and J by 0 bases, 3 bases remained unmatched. The CDR3 sequence is 14 residues long. Germline V gene sequence: CDR1 MDHEN, CDR2 SYDVKM. The CDR3 DNA sequence: TGTGCCAGCAGCTTGACAGGGGGCTCCTACGAGCAGTACTTC. Its protein is CASSLTGGSYEQYF.

This chain connects TRBV11-2 to TRBJ2-3; D may be TRBD2 (5 bases). Germline loops: CDR1 SGHAT, CDR2 FQNNGV. CDR3 length: 16 residues. The germline V and J ends were trimmed by 1 base and 0 bases, with 11 bases remaining between them. The DNA of the CDR3 is TGTGCCAGCAGCTTAGGTGCCCTAGCCAGCACAGATACGCAGTATTTT. Its protein is CASSLGALASTDTQYF.

The chain couples TRBV4-1 to TRBJ1-5; TRBD1 is a possible D gene (6 bases). CDR1 MGHRA and CDR2 YSYEKL come from the germline V gene. This CDR3 spans 14 amino acids. V lost 1 base to trimming and J lost 6 bases, with 10 bases between them. Here the CDR3 DNA reads TGCGCCAGCAGCCAAGTGTCGACAGGTCAGCCCCAGCATTTT. Translating it yields CASSQVSTGQPQHF.

The rearrangement joins TRBV27 to TRBJ2-3; 8 bases are shared with TRBD1. The ends lost 3 bases at V and 5 bases at J; junction bases unmatched: 10. Germline lookup yields CDR1 MNHEY and CDR2 SMNVEV (reference sequence). This CDR3 has 16 residues. The CDR3 loop reads CASSFPTGVTQDTQYF. In DNA, the CDR3 is TGTGCCAGCAGTTTTCCGACAGGGGTTACACAAGATACGCAGTATTTT.

V usage is TRBV28 and J usage is TRBJ1-4; D might be TRBD1 (6 bases). The CDR3 consists of 15 residues. V was shortened by 5 bases and J by 1 base, with 11 bases between the two germline ends. Per the germline V gene, CDR1 is MDHEN and CDR2 is SYDVKM. The chain's CDR3 is CASSGFRGTNEKLFF. CDR3 sequence (DNA): TGTGCCAGCAGTGGCTTCAGGGGAACTAATGAAAAACTGTTTTTT.

The rearrangement links TRBV28 to TRBJ2-3; tentative D call: TRBD2 (5 bases). The CDR3 has 13 amino acids. V was cut by 3 bases and J by 10 bases, with 14 bases left in between. The germline V gene has CDR1 MDHEN and CDR2 SYDVKM. For the CDR3, the DNA is TGTGCCAGCAGTTTCTTCCGGAGGTCGGCGCAGTATTTT. Its translation is CASSFFRRSAQYF. Filled out from reference TRBV28 and TRBJ2-3, the complete variable domain reads DVKVTQSSRYLVKRTGEKVFLECVQDMDHENMFWYRQDPGLGLRLIYFSYDVKMKEKGDIPEGYSVSREKKERFSLILESASTNQTSMYLCASSFFRRSAQYFGPGTRLTVL.

This rearrangement joins TRBV29-1 to TRBJ1-5; 7 bases are a match to TRBD1. This CDR3 is 12 amino acids long. V gave up 6 bases and J gave up 7 bases; unmatched junction bases: 6. Germline V lookup: CDR1 SQVTM, CDR2 ANQGSEA. The CDR3: CSVRQGTQPQHF. DNA of the CDR3: TGCAGCGTCCGACAGGGCACACAGCCCCAGCATTTT.

Of note for this clone: At one boundary the junction diverges from the germline segment, which might be a read error. Other DNA variants within this sample encode the same CDR3. The chain is built from TRBV18 and TRBJ2-5, with 7 bases lining up with TRBD2. The CDR3 loop spans 16 amino acids. Germline lookup yields CDR1 KGHSH and CDR2 LQKENI. The CDR3 bases are TGCGCCAGCTCACCCTCCGGGGGGACCGGCGAAAAGACCCAGTACTTC. This encodes CASSPSGGTGEKTQYF.

This chain links TRBV18 with TRBJ1-4, with a weak D call TRBD1 (5 bases). The CDR3 extends over 15 amino acids. The V end lost 2 bases, the J end lost 2 bases, and 9 bases lay between the germline ends. CDR1 KGHSH and CDR2 LQKENI come from the germline V gene. CDR3 sequence: CASSPRTSTNEKLFF. The CDR3 DNA follows: TGTGCCAGCTCACCAAGGACATCGACTAATGAAAAACTGTTTTTT. Full variable domain (rest looked up from reference TRBV18 and TRBJ1-4): NAGVMQNPRHLVRRRGQEARLRCSPMKGHSHVYWYRQLPEEGLKFMVYLQKENIIDESGMPKERFSAEFPKEGPSILRIQQVVRGDSAAYFCASSPRTSTNEKLFFGSGTQLSVL.

Turning to this clone: Other DNA sequences from this sample encode an identical CDR3 as well. The chain employs TRBV19 and TRBJ2-7; possibly TRBD2 for D (6 bases). With 1 base removed from V and 3 bases from J, the gap between germline ends came to 10 bases. The germline gives CDR1 LNHDA, CDR2 SQIVND (reference sequence). This CDR3 spans 14 amino acids. CDR3 nucleotides: TGTGCCAGTAGTATAGGGACCGGGGGCTACGAGCAGTACTTC. Its protein is CASSIGTGGYEQYF. The variable domain in full, with the rest retrieved from reference TRBV19 and TRBJ2-7, is DGGITQSPKYLFRKEGQNVTLSCEQNLNHDAMYWYRQDPGQGLRLIYYSQIVNDFQKGDIAEGYSVSREKKESFPLTVTSAQKNPTAFYLCASSIGTGGYEQYFGPGTRLTVT.

This sequence joins TRBV5-1 and TRBJ1-2; D remains unclear. The CDR3 length is 17 residues. Trimming stripped 4 bases from V and 4 bases from J, with 23 bases between. Germline V lookup: CDR1 SGHRS, CDR2 YFSETQ. Here the CDR3 reads CASSPSFSMTPSYGYTF. CDR3 nucleotides: TGCGCCAGCAGCCCTAGCTTTTCAATGACACCTTCCTATGGCTACACCTTC.

J is TRBJ2-1 and V is TRBV19; TRBD2 aligns across 9 bases. The CDR3 has 17 residues. Trimming took 6 bases from V and 3 from J; bases not matched to a gene: 12. Germline assignment: CDR1 LNHDA and CDR2 SQIVND (reference sequence). The CDR3 spells CASRVWGGRADYNEQFF. The DNA for the CDR3 is TGTGCCAGTAGGGTCTGGGGCGGGAGGGCCGACTACAATGAGCAGTTCTTC.

J is TRBJ2-2 and V is TRBV5-1; D gene unclear. The CDR3 has 11 residues. CDR1 and CDR2 from the germline V gene are SGHRS and YFSETQ. The V end lost 4 bases, the J end lost 9 bases, and 7 bases lay between the germline ends. CDR3 nucleotide sequence: TGCGCCAGCAGCCCCGAGAGGGAGCTGTTTTTT. This gives the protein CASSPERELFF.

This chain links TRBV5-6 with TRBJ1-4, with 9 bases identical to TRBD1. The CDR3 runs to 15 residues. Trimming cost V 4 bases and J 5 bases; bases outside gene matches: 6. CDR1 and CDR2 from the germline V gene are SGHDT and YYEEEE. CDR3 protein: CASSSRGQGNEKLFF. The CDR3 nucleotides are TGTGCCAGCAGCAGTCGGGGACAGGGAAATGAAAAACTGTTTTTT.

The rearrangement links TRBV2 to TRBJ1-1; a weak D match, TRBD1 (6 bases). The germline V gene encodes CDR1 SNHLY and CDR2 FYNNEI. Trimming took off 4 bases at V and 1 base at J, with 10 bases between the two ends. CDR3 length: 14 residues. The CDR3 reads CASSGQAGNTEAFF. CDR3 DNA sequence: TGTGCCAGCAGTGGACAGGCCGGGAACACTGAAGCTTTCTTT.

The chain combines TRBV7-9 with TRBJ2-6, with 12 nucleotides matching TRBD1. V dropped 7 bases and J dropped 3; count of bases not matched to a gene: 10. The CDR3 runs 18 residues. Germline CDR1 reads SEHNR; CDR2 reads FQNEAQ (reference sequence). The CDR3: CASTLGQGARSGANVLTF. CDR3 sequence (DNA): TGTGCCAGCACCTTGGGACAGGGGGCGCGAAGTGGGGCCAACGTCCTGACTTTC.